The 8 T cell receptor beta chains listed next were all sequenced from one sample in a study of shared clonotypes between healthy human individuals. The table came from immunoSEQ multiplex PCR; TCRdb's copy has only in-frame clones and leaves some out. The table shows 640,000 or so clones, with about three quarters occurring only once. The sample consisted of memory CD4+ T cells sorted from blood. The subset denotes: CD45RA-negative fraction. These receptors were collected from a woman aged 25-40 years in good health.

The chain carries TRBV29-1 and TRBJ1-1, with 7 bases identical to TRBD1. J lost 4 bases, V lost 4 bases, and 15 bases had no gene match. The CDR3 covers 16 residues. Germline V gene data show CDR1 as SQVTM and CDR2 as ANQGSEA. The CDR3 coding sequence is TGCAGCGTTGTTCCCGGAGACAGGGACCGGCTCACTGAAGCTTTCTTT. Translation: CSVVPGDRDRLTEAFF.

The gene calls are TRBV28 and TRBJ1-1; D perhaps matches TRBD1 (5 bases). This CDR3 has 16 residues. V lost 2 bases to trimming and J lost 3 bases, with 16 bases between them. Germline V lookup: CDR1 MDHEN, CDR2 SYDVKM. The CDR3 region has the DNA TGTGCCAGCAGTTTAGACAGCTGGGGCCTGGACACTGAAGCTTTCTTT. Its translation: CASSLDSWGLDTEAFF. Full variable domain (missing parts from reference TRBV28 and TRBJ1-1): DVKVTQSSRYLVKRTGEKVFLECVQDMDHENMFWYRQDPGLGLRLIYFSYDVKMKEKGDIPEGYSVSREKKERFSLILESASTNQTSMYLCASSLDSWGLDTEAFFGQGTRLTVV.

This clone was picked up a small number of times. This chain connects TRBV7-9 to TRBJ2-1; tentatively, D is TRBD1 (5 bases). Looked up from germline, CDR1 is SEHNR and CDR2 is FQNEAQ (reference sequence). V lost 0 bases and J lost 8, with 11 bases in between. The CDR3 covers 14 residues. The CDR3 loop is CASSLAGQGDEQFF. DNA for the CDR3: TGTGCCAGCAGCTTAGCGGGTCAGGGTGATGAGCAGTTCTTC.

J is TRBJ2-7 and V is TRBV28; unclear D gene. Germline loops: CDR1 MDHEN, CDR2 SYDVKM. The length of the CDR3 is 17 residues. Deletions cut 5 bases from V and 0 bases from J, with 20 bases between. CDR3 in amino acids: CASSTPSSTGSSYEQYF. For the CDR3, the DNA is TGTGCCAGCAGTACTCCTTCCTCTACCGGGTCCTCCTACGAGCAGTACTTC.

CDR3 in amino acids: CASPSKQGTLNYGYTF. CDR3 DNA sequence: TGTGCCAGCCCCTCCAAACAGGGTACCCTAAACTATGGCTACACCTTC. V usage is TRBV2 and J usage is TRBJ1-2, with D tentatively TRBD1 (6 bases). Trimming removed 8 bases from V and 2 bases from J, with 21 bases in between. The germline V gene encodes CDR1 SNHLY and CDR2 FYNNEI. The CDR3 extends over 16 amino acids. The whole variable domain, remainder taken from reference TRBV2 and TRBJ1-2, is EPEVTQTPSHQVTQMGQEVILRCVPISNHLYFYWYRQILGQKVEFLVSFYNNEISEKSEIFDDQFSVERPDGSNFTLKIRSTKLEDSAMYFCASPSKQGTLNYGYTFGSGTRLTVV.

The gene calls are TRBV5-1 and TRBJ1-1, with D hard to call. Trimming shortened V by 0 bases and J by 0 bases, and 9 bases separated the two germline ends. Germline V gives CDR1 SGHRS, CDR2 YFSETQ. The CDR3 has 15 amino acids. For the CDR3, the DNA is TGCGCCAGCAGCTTGGTGGCACAAATGAACACTGAAGCTTTCTTT. As protein: CASSLVAQMNTEAFF.

In its sample, this clone was seen once. The J gene is TRBJ1-3, the V gene TRBV19; D is unclear. Between the trimmed V and J ends, which lost 3 bases and 0 bases, there was a span of 9 bases. Germline V CDR1 and CDR2: LNHDA, SQIVND (reference sequence). The CDR3 extends over 15 amino acids. Here the CDR3 DNA reads TGTGCCAGTAGTATCCAACAGAGCTCTGGAAACACCATATATTTT. This translates into CASSIQQSSGNTIYF.

This clone was counted once. The chain has TRBV18 and TRBJ1-2; maybe TRBD1 (5 bases). Trimming shortened V by 5 bases and J by 5 bases, and 12 bases separated the two germline ends. Germline values: CDR1 KGHSH, CDR2 LQKENI. This CDR3 has 13 amino acids. The CDR3 reads CASSGTGRYGYTF. CDR3 DNA: TGTGCCAGCTCAGGCACAGGACGTTATGGCTACACCTTC.